These 18 T cell receptor beta chains were all obtained from the same sample, sequenced in a study of blood T cell repertoires in COVID-19. TCRdb's table, derived via immunoSEQ multiplex PCR, lists solely in-frame clones and lacks some. The sample includes about 210,000 clones, approximately 90% of them seen just once. Sequenced sample: peripheral blood. These receptors were obtained from a middle-aged man with acute or convalescent COVID-19.

V usage is TRBV6-5 and J usage is TRBJ2-2; 8 nucleotides line up with TRBD2. This CDR3 region has 15 residues. Germline lookup yields CDR1 MNHEY and CDR2 SVGAGI. The trim removed 1 base at V and 7 bases at J, leaving 5 bases unmatched. The CDR3 coding sequence is TGTGCCAGCAGTTACTACGGGGGGGCAATCGGGGAGCTGTTTTTT. As protein: CASSYYGGAIGELFF.

This sequence joins TRBV13 and TRBJ2-5; 7 bases match TRBD1. In germline, CDR1 is PRHDT, CDR2 FYEKMQ (reference sequence). V was pared by 0 bases and J by 2 bases, with 9 bases of the junction left unmatched. The CDR3 contains 17 residues. The CDR3 DNA is TGTGCCAGCAGCTTAGGCCGGGACAGCGACCTACAAGAGACCCAGTACTTC. Amino acids: CASSLGRDSDLQETQYF.

V gene TRBV13 combines with J gene TRBJ2-2; 8 bases are a match to TRBD1. This CDR3 has 14 amino acids. Per germline, CDR1 PRHDT and CDR2 FYEKMQ (reference sequence). Trimming took 3 bases from V and 6 from J; bases not matched to a gene: 3. This CDR3 is CASSFDRGPGELFF. For the CDR3, the DNA is TGTGCCAGCAGCTTCGACAGGGGCCCCGGGGAGCTGTTTTTT.

For the CDR3, the DNA is TGTGCCAGCAGTCCAGGGGGCAGGGCCTCCTACGAGCAGTACTTC. Its translation: CASSPGGRASYEQYF. The chain combines TRBV28 with TRBJ2-7; 8 nucleotides match TRBD1. The trim removed 5 bases at V and 0 bases at J, leaving 6 bases unmatched. This CDR3 has 15 residues. Germline CDR1 MDHEN, CDR2 SYDVKM.

The V call is TRBV5-6, the J call TRBJ2-7, with 11 positions matching TRBD1. This CDR3 region has 14 residues. J lost 6 bases, V lost 4 bases, and 6 bases had no gene match. Germline V gives CDR1 SGHDT, CDR2 YYEEEE. In DNA form, the CDR3 reads TGTGCCAGCAGCCTGGGACAGGGGGGCCTCGAGCAGTACTTC. Encoded protein: CASSLGQGGLEQYF.

This clone appeared once. The chain joins TRBV4-2 to TRBJ2-5; 11 bases map to TRBD2. The V gene end was trimmed by 1 base and the J gene end by 5 bases; junction bases not matched to a gene: 6. The germline CDR1 and CDR2 sequences are LGHNA and YNFKEQ. CDR3 length: 16 residues. CDR3 coding DNA: TGTGCCAGCAGCCAAGCGGGACTAGCGGTGGGGGAGACCCAGTACTTC. This gives the protein CASSQAGLAVGETQYF.

This clone was observed once. V and J are TRBV10-2 and TRBJ1-1; TRBD1 matches at 10 bases. The CDR3 extends over 16 amino acids. Germline-derived CDR1 and CDR2 are WSHSY and SAAADI. V trimming: 6 bases; J trimming: 0 bases; junction bases outside the gene matches: 7. The CDR3 loop reads CASRGQGMTLNTEAFF. The CDR3 DNA follows: TGCGCCAGCAGGGGACAGGGGATGACCCTGAACACTGAAGCTTTCTTT.

V and J are TRBV28 and TRBJ1-6; 7 nucleotides match TRBD1. Trimming removed 5 bases from V and 9 bases from J; junction bases left unmatched: 10. The CDR3 is 15 residues long. Germline lookup yields CDR1 MDHEN and CDR2 SYDVKM. The CDR3 DNA sequence: TGTGCCAGCAGTCTCACACAGGGGCACGGTTCACCCCTCCACTTT. The encoded protein is CASSLTQGHGSPLHF. Drawing the rest from reference TRBV28 and TRBJ1-6, the complete variable domain is DVKVTQSSRYLVKRTGEKVFLECVQDMDHENMFWYRQDPGLGLRLIYFSYDVKMKEKGDIPEGYSVSREKKERFSLILESASTNQTSMYLCASSLTQGHGSPLHFGNGTRLTVT.

This clone was seen just once. J is TRBJ2-5 and V is TRBV5-1, with 8 bases matching TRBD2. The germline V gene encodes CDR1 SGHRS and CDR2 YFSETQ. Unmatched junction bases numbered 6, after V lost 6 bases and J lost 2 bases. This CDR3 contains 14 residues. The CDR3 loop is CASTNPGGQETQYF. CDR3 DNA sequence: TGCGCCAGCACCAATCCGGGGGGGCAAGAGACCCAGTACTTC. Together with reference TRBV5-1 and TRBJ2-5, the CDR3 gives the full variable domain: KAGVTQTPRYLIKTRGQQVTLSCSPISGHRSVSWYQQTPGQGLQFLFEYFSETQRNKGNFPGRFSGRQFSNSRSEMNVSTLELGDSALYLCASTNPGGQETQYFGPGTRLLVL.

The rearrangement uses TRBV6-6 and TRBJ2-3; 10 bases match TRBD2. Per the germline V gene, CDR1 is MNHNY and CDR2 is SVGAGI (reference sequence). Losses at the gene ends were 9 bases for V and 6 bases for J; bases not matched to a gene: 9. The CDR3 covers 14 residues. The CDR3: CASKERGGPDTQYF. The CDR3 DNA is TGTGCCAGTAAGGAGCGGGGGGGCCCCGATACGCAGTATTTT.

The chain couples TRBV6-5 to TRBJ2-7; 7 bases agree with TRBD1. J lost 5 bases, V lost 1 base, and 8 bases had no gene match. The CDR3 is 15 residues long. Per the germline V gene, CDR1 is MNHEY and CDR2 is SVGAGI. CDR3 DNA sequence: TGTGCCAGCAGTTACTTAGGGGGCGTTGGACACGAGCAGTACTTC. Residues: CASSYLGGVGHEQYF.

The V gene is TRBV19, the J gene TRBJ2-7; 7 bases agree with TRBD2. CDR3 length equals 16 residues. J gave up 4 bases and V 3 bases, and 12 bases lay outside the gene matches. Germline-derived CDR1 and CDR2 are LNHDA and SQIVND (reference sequence). The CDR3 here is CASSISVEASGYEQYF. The CDR3, as DNA: TGTGCCAGTAGTATCAGCGTGGAGGCTAGCGGTTACGAGCAGTACTTC.

The genes are TRBV6-5 and TRBJ2-7, with D tentatively TRBD1 (5 bases). The ends were cut back, 2 bases at V and 0 bases at J, with 11 bases in the middle. Germline V gives CDR1 MNHEY, CDR2 SVGAGI. The CDR3 sequence is 15 residues long. The CDR3 reads CASSYGALSSYEQYF. The CDR3 region has the DNA TGTGCCAGCAGTTACGGGGCTTTAAGCTCCTACGAGCAGTACTTC.

Ten or more counts support this clone. The rearrangement links TRBV19 to TRBJ1-5; 7 bases are a match to TRBD1. The ends lost 5 bases at V and 6 bases at J; junction bases unmatched: 10. The germline V gene encodes CDR1 LNHDA and CDR2 SQIVND (reference sequence). This CDR3 comprises 15 residues. Here the CDR3 reads CASSPPQGWGQPQHF. CDR3 nucleotide sequence: TGTGCCAGTAGTCCACCACAGGGGTGGGGTCAGCCCCAGCATTTT. Based on the CDR3 plus reference TRBV19 and TRBJ1-5, the full variable domain is DGGITQSPKYLFRKEGQNVTLSCEQNLNHDAMYWYRQDPGQGLRLIYYSQIVNDFQKGDIAEGYSVSREKKESFPLTVTSAQKNPTAFYLCASSPPQGWGQPQHFGDGTRLSIL.

In the case of this clone: Other DNA sequences of this sample code for an identical CDR3. V gene TRBV18 combines with J gene TRBJ2-5, with D possibly being TRBD1 (6 bases). The length of the CDR3 is 15 residues. V lost 3 bases and J lost 0, with 11 bases in between. In germline, CDR1 is KGHSH, CDR2 LQKENI. The CDR3 here is CASSPRTAYQETQYF. DNA for the CDR3: TGTGCCAGCTCACCGAGGACAGCTTACCAAGAGACCCAGTACTTC.

This sequence joins TRBV18 and TRBJ2-2; 10 bases align to TRBD1. In germline, CDR1 is KGHSH, CDR2 LQKENI. V gave up 2 bases and J gave up 6 bases; unmatched junction bases: 6. There are 16 residues in the CDR3. This CDR3 reads CASSPTGTGAAGELFF. The CDR3 nucleotides read TGTGCCAGCTCACCAACTGGGACAGGGGCCGCCGGGGAGCTGTTTTTT.

V gene TRBV5-4 combines with J gene TRBJ2-7; 9 bases map to TRBD1. Germline V gene lookup returns CDR1 SGHNT and CDR2 YYREEE (reference sequence). The CDR3 is 15 amino acids. V shed 4 bases, J shed 8 bases, and the junction held 13 bases outside the gene matches. The chain's CDR3 is CASSPRTGVLDQQYF. DNA for the CDR3: TGTGCCAGCAGCCCCAGGACAGGGGTCCTTGACCAGCAGTACTTC.

This chain joins TRBV6-2 or TRBV6-3 and TRBJ2-1; possibly TRBD2 for D (6 bases). CDR1 and CDR2 (germline): MNHEY, SVGEGT. V was shortened by 5 bases and J by 4 bases, with 12 bases between the two germline ends. The length of the CDR3 is 14 residues. CDR3 in amino acids: CASSPIGTYNEQFF. CDR3 bases: TGTGCCAGCAGTCCGATCGGGACTTACAATGAGCAGTTCTTC.